This note documents a single T cell receptor (beta chain) sequence. Trimming took off 6 bases at V and 0 bases at J, with 9 bases between the two ends. In germline, CDR1 is MNHNS, CDR2 SASEGT. This CDR3 spans 14 amino acids. This entry comes from a study of regulatory T cells in long-lasting Graves disease. Time point reported: newly diagnosed GD, antithyroid drugs for less than 3 months. Preparation of the TCR library used RNA extracted from PBMCs. EDTA tubes held approximately 10 milliliters of peripheral blood from each patient. Arm-PCR with iRepertoire HTBI primers amplified the CDR3 regions for these TCR beta libraries. In the original analysis: Across samples, 62 TRBV and some 14 TRBJ segments were found. TCRdb reanalysed the multiplex PCR reads using MiXCR and keeps one entry per CDR3 protein. TCRdb, not the authors, supplied the V and J calls. In the table there are about 450,000 distinct CDR3 sequences, 16% of which are singletons.

The same sample was also used in a study of T cells in Graves' hyperthyroidism and ophthalmopathy.

The TCR comes from a woman in her thirties with Graves disease. The sample was peripheral blood mononuclear cells (PBMCs), taken at new diagnosis, from a patient treated with antithyroid drugs. The chain recombines TRBV6-1 with TRBJ1-3; D remains ambiguous. The CDR3 DNA reads as TGTGCCAGCAGCTCCCCCCGCTCTGGAAACACCATATATTTT. It is translated as CASSSPRSGNTIYF.